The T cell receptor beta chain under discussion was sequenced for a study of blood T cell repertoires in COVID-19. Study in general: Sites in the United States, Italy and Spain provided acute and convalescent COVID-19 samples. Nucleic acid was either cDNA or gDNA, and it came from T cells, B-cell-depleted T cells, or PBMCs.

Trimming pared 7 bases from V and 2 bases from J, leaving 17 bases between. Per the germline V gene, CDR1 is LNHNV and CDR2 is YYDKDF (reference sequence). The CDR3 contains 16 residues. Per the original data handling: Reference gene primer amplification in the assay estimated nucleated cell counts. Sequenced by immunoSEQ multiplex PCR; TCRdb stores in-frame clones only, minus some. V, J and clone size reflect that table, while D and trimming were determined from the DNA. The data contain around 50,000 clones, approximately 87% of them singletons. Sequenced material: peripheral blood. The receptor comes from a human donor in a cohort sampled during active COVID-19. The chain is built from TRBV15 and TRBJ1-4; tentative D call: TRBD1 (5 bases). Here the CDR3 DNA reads TGTGCCACCACTCGACCGGGGGTTACCACTAATGAAAAACTGTTTTTT. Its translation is CATTRPGVTTNEKLFF.